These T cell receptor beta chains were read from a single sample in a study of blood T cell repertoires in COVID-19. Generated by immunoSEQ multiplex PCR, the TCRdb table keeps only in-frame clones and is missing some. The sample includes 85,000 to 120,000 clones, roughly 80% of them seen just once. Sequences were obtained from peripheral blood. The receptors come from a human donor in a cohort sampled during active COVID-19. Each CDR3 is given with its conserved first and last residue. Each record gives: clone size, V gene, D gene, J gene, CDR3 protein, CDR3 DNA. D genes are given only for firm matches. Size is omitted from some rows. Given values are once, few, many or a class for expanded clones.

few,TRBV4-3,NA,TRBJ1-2,CASSQDGPGSRGYTF,TGCGCCAGCAGCCAAGACGGGCCAGGGTCTAGAGGCTACACCTTC
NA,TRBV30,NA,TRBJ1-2,CAWSTQGYYGYTF,TGTGCCTGGAGTACACAGGGTTACTATGGCTACACCTTC
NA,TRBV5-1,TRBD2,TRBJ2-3,CASSLGLADTDTQYF,TGCGCCAGCAGCCTCGGACTAGCGGACACAGATACGCAGTATTTT
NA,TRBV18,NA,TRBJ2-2,CASSQLGQPNTGELFF,TGTGCCAGCTCACAACTTGGGCAACCGAACACCGGGGAGCTGTTTTTT
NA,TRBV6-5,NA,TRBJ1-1,CASSPRQVNTEAFF,TGTGCCAGCAGTCCCCGACAGGTGAACACTGAAGCTTTCTTT
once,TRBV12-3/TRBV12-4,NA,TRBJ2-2,CASSRDTELFF,TGTGCCAGCAGTCGGGACACCGAGCTGTTTTTT
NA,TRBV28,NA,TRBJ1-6,CASSLPPHSNSPLHF,TGTGCCAGCAGTCTACCTCCCCATTCTAATTCACCCCTCCACTTT
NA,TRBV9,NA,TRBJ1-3,CASTPDSPGSGNTIYF,TGTGCCAGCACCCCGGACAGCCCTGGCTCTGGAAACACCATATATTTT
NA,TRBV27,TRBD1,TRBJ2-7,CASSKGQATYEQYF,TGTGCCAGCAGTAAAGGACAGGCCACCTACGAGCAGTACTTC
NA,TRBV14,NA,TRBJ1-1,CASSQEVLSGKAFF,TGTGCCAGCAGCCAAGAGGTCCTGAGTGGTAAAGCTTTCTTT
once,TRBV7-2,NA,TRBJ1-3,CASSIQGAIGNTIYF,TGTGCCAGCAGCATTCAGGGTGCTATCGGAAACACCATATATTTT
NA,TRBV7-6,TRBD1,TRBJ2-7,CASSPGQGMREQYF,TGTGCCAGCAGCCCCGGACAGGGGATGCGAGAGCAGTACTTC
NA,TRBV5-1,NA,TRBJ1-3,CASSQTEYSGNTIYF,TGCGCCAGCAGCCAGACGGAGTACTCTGGAAACACCATATATTTT